The 3 T cell receptor beta chains below were found in one sample sequenced in a study of T cell repertoires in cytomegalovirus infection. TCRdb independently ran MiXCR on the reads; one entry per CDR3 protein. The repertoire holds about 120,000 distinct CDR3 sequences, with around 10% as singletons. These receptors' targets are unknown. What was sequenced was PBMCs, sequenced either directly or after in vitro stimulation (not recorded which). The receptors derive from a human donor in good health (CMV status not recorded). Some clones in this sample may be carry-over from other donors' samples.

This clonotype was seen repeatedly, ten times or more. The gene calls are TRBV7-2 and TRBJ2-4; weak D call: TRBD1 (6 bases). The ends were cut back, 4 bases at V and 15 bases at J, with 19 bases in the middle. CDR1 and CDR2 from the germline V gene are SGHTA and FQGNSA. The CDR3 sequence is 13 residues long. In DNA, the CDR3 is TGTGCCAGCAGCTCTCCTGGGCCAGGACAGCGGTACTTC. As protein: CASSSPGPGQRYF.

The chain carries TRBV28 and TRBJ2-5; a weak D match, TRBD2 (6 bases). This CDR3 comprises 14 residues. Germline V gene sequence: CDR1 MDHEN, CDR2 SYDVKM. V lost 6 bases, J lost 3 bases, and 14 bases lay in between. The CDR3 coding sequence is TGTGCCAGCAGAACGGGACTTCGAAAAGAGACCCAGTACTTC. Translating gives CASRTGLRKETQYF. Using reference TRBV28 and TRBJ2-5 for the parts outside the CDR3, the full variable domain is DVKVTQSSRYLVKRTGEKVFLECVQDMDHENMFWYRQDPGLGLRLIYFSYDVKMKEKGDIPEGYSVSREKKERFSLILESASTNQTSMYLCASRTGLRKETQYFGPGTRLLVL.

This clonotype has at least ten counts. The chain employs TRBV7-9 and TRBJ1-2; D might be TRBD1 (5 bases). In germline, CDR1 is SEHNR, CDR2 FQNEAQ (reference sequence). V was trimmed by 2 bases and J by 0 bases, leaving 13 bases between them. The CDR3 is 16 amino acids. DNA for the CDR3: TGTGCCAGCAGCTTAACGTTTCAGGGATCTAACTATGGCTACACCTTC. Translated, it gives CASSLTFQGSNYGYTF.